This T cell receptor beta chain was captured by sequencing in a study of cytomegalovirus exposure and HLA in healthy donors. General study points: The authors later linked a missense DCLRE1C variant to TCR beta V- and J-gene trimming. Sequencing depth across donors, presence/absence analyses assumed, was roughly uniform.

Germline-derived CDR1 and CDR2 are MNHEY and SVGAGI. V lost 3 bases to trimming and J lost 6 bases, with 14 bases between them. The CDR3 extends over 15 amino acids. Comment on this clone: The antigen is not known.

60 Vbeta and 13 Jbeta primers were used in PCR. The assay was immunoSEQ multiplex PCR, and TCRdb's table has in-frame clones only and misses some. This repertoire shows about 110,000 clones, about 70% found once; its top ten account for over 2.5%. The TCR was taken from a female donor in good health and CMV-seronegative. The V call is TRBV6-5, the J call TRBJ1-4; D perhaps matches TRBD1 (5 bases). What was sequenced was PBMCs. CDR3 residues: CASSYQRGRDEKLFF. The CDR3 region has the DNA TGTGCCAGCAGTTATCAAAGGGGAAGGGATGAAAAACTGTTTTTT.